This T cell receptor (beta chain) originates from a study of CD8 T cells in ankylosing spondylitis. Study-wide points: In ankylosing spondylitis patients, matched synovial fluid reportedly showed significant enrichment of disease-linked clones. Seemingly characteristic of ankylosing spondylitis blood was a TCR beta motif consisting of eight highly homologous variants.

On this clonotype: Antigen specificity is unknown.

TCRdb reanalysed the 5' RACE reads using MiXCR and keeps one entry per CDR3 protein. Of about 240,000 distinct CDR3 sequences in the sample, approximately 9% are singletons; the top ten hold under 7.5%. The sequence came from a male donor with ankylosing spondylitis or in good health (not recorded which). The sample comprised blood, either unsorted or a sorted T cell fraction (not recorded which).

CDR3 bases: TGTGCCAGCAAAGGGACAGGCCTCTATAATTCACCCCTCCACTTT. Protein: CASKGTGLYNSPLHF. The chain recombines TRBV6-1 with TRBJ1-6; TRBD1 matches at 8 bases. Per the germline V gene, CDR1 is MNHNS and CDR2 is SASEGT. The CDR3 covers 15 residues. V was clipped by 7 bases and J by 3 bases; unmatched bases: 5.